The rows below give T cell receptor beta chains drawn from one sample of a study of T-cell memory formation after mild COVID-19. TCRdb independently ran MiXCR on the 5' RACE reads; one entry per CDR3 protein. The sample yields 120,000 to 150,000 distinct CDR3 sequences, under 7% seen once. Sequencing input: PBMCs or a T cell subset sorted from them (not recorded which). These receptors came from an adult woman who had mild COVID-19 (a few samples of this study predate the infection). Cell type and time point are not known. Both conserved end residues are part of each CDR3. Each record gives: V gene, D gene, J gene, clone size, CDR3 protein, CDR3 DNA. A D gene is named only where the DNA matches it firmly. Some rows mark clone size as missing; the rest say once, few, many or name a class of expanded clone.

TRBV19,NA,TRBJ2-1,many,CASSIDYRGGQFF,TGTGCCAGTAGTATAGATTACAGGGGAGGACAGTTCTTC
TRBV7-8,NA,TRBJ2-7,few,CASRFGRAEYEQYF,TGTGCCAGCAGGTTTGGCAGGGCGGAATACGAGCAGTACTTC
TRBV5-1,NA,TRBJ2-5,NA,CASSPPLGTQETQYF,TGCGCCAGCAGCCCGCCTCTCGGGACACAAGAGACCCAGTACTTC
TRBV4-1,TRBD2,TRBJ2-1,many,CASSQGIFGSGGYNEQFF,TGCGCCAGCAGCCAAGGGATTTTCGGTAGCGGGGGGTACAATGAGCAGTTCTTC
TRBV7-7,NA,TRBJ2-3,many,CASSLEAFTDTQYF,TGTGCCAGCAGCTTAGAGGCCTTCACAGATACGCAGTATTTT
TRBV4-1,TRBD1,TRBJ2-5,many,CASSQPYRTGGLETQYF,TGCGCCAGCAGCCAACCTTATAGGACAGGGGGTCTAGAGACCCAGTACTTC
TRBV7-6,NA,TRBJ2-2,many,CASSQRVRSRAGELFF,TGTGCCAGCAGCCAACGGGTCCGGAGCCGTGCCGGGGAGCTGTTTTTT
TRBV5-5,TRBD1,TRBJ1-2,NA,CASSVQGATNYGYTF,TGTGCCAGCAGCGTACAGGGGGCTACTAACTATGGCTACACCTTC
TRBV12-5,NA,TRBJ2-7,many,CASGLYVTYEQYF,TGTGCTAGTGGTTTGTACGTAACGTACGAGCAGTACTTC
TRBV7-2,NA,TRBJ2-3,few,CASSLAIGLRTDTQYF,TGTGCCAGCAGCTTAGCTATAGGGTTGCGGACAGATACGCAGTATTTT
TRBV24-1,NA,TRBJ2-4,NA,CATSDNGHAKNIQYF,TGTGCCACCAGTGACAACGGACACGCCAAAAACATTCAGTACTTC
TRBV12-3/TRBV12-4,NA,TRBJ2-7,few,CASSPGIYEQYF,TGTGCCAGCAGCCCAGGGATCTACGAGCAGTACTTC
TRBV9,NA,TRBJ2-5,NA,CDSSPPTLQETQYF,TGTGACAGCAGCCCCCCCACCCTCCAAGAGACCCAGTACTTC
TRBV7-2,NA,TRBJ2-1,many,CASSSYGYEQFF,TGTGCCAGCAGCTCCTATGGCTATGAGCAGTTCTTC
TRBV29-1,NA,TRBJ1-1,few,CSVVRQTRTEAFF,TGCAGCGTTGTGCGGCAAACCCGGACTGAAGCTTTCTTT
TRBV20-1,NA,TRBJ1-5,NA,CSASYVGGRKNQPQHF,TGCAGTGCTAGTTACGTCGGGGGGCGTAAGAATCAGCCCCAGCATTTT
TRBV2,NA,TRBJ2-5,many,CASSVEETQYF,TGCGCCAGCAGCGTTGAAGAGACCCAGTACTTC
TRBV3-1,NA,TRBJ1-5,NA,CASSQATGNQPQHF,TGTGCCAGCAGCCAAGCGACAGGCAATCAGCCCCAGCATTTT
TRBV19,NA,TRBJ2-3,few,CASSIGDTQYF,TGTGCCAGTAGTATTGGGGATACGCAGTATTTT
TRBV20-1,TRBD2,TRBJ2-1,many,CSATPGTSGYNEQFF,TGCAGTGCTACCCCCGGGACTAGCGGTTACAATGAGCAGTTCTTC
TRBV5-4,NA,TRBJ1-1,few,CASSYPKGGSNTEAFF,TGTGCCAGCAGCTACCCTAAGGGGGGATCGAACACTGAAGCTTTCTTT
TRBV29-1,TRBD2,TRBJ2-3,many,CSVASGGAGRGTDTQYF,TGCAGCGTCGCGAGTGGGGGAGCGGGACGGGGCACAGATACGCAGTATTTT